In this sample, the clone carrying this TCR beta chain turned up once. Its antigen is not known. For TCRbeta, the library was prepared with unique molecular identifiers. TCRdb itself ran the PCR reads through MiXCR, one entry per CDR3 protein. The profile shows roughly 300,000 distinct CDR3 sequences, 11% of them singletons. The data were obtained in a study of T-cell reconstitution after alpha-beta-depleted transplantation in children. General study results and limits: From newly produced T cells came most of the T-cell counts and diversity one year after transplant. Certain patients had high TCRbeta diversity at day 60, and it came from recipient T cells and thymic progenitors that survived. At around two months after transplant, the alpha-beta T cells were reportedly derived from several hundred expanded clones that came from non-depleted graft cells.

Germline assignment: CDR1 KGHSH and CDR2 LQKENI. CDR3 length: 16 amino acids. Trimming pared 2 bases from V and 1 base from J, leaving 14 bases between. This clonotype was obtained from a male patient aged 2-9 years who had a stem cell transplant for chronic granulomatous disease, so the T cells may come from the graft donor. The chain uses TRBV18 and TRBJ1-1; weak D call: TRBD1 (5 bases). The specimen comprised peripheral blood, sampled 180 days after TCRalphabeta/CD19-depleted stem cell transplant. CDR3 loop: CASSPVIVQGNTEAFF. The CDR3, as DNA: TGTGCCAGCTCACCAGTGATCGTTCAGGGGAACACTGAAGCTTTCTTT.